This TCR beta chain derives from a study of T-cell reconstitution after alpha-beta-depleted transplantation in children. Trimming cost V 4 bases and J 2 bases, with 21 bases left between them. CDR3 size: 17 residues. Germline loops: CDR1 SEHNR, CDR2 FQNEAQ (reference sequence). A TCRbeta library incorporating unique molecular identifiers was prepared. One entry per CDR3 protein results from TCRdb running MiXCR on the PCR reads. Of 100,000 or so distinct CDR3 sequences detected, approximately 5.4% appear once; the ten largest clones hold 5.5% to 6.5%. Study-level findings and limits: Several hundred expanded graft clones reportedly gave rise to the alpha-beta T cells present about two months after transplant. Diversity and T-cell counts at one year after transplant derived mostly from new T cells.

This clonotype has at least ten counts. Its target is not known. The chain is built from TRBV7-9 and TRBJ2-7; D not certain. This TCR was sampled from a female patient between 2 and 15 years old who had a stem cell transplant for Fanconi anemia, so the T cells may come from the graft donor. The sample here was PBMCs, mostly from graft donor cells, taken 60 days after TCRalphabeta/CD19-depleted stem cell transplant. The CDR3 DNA follows: TGTGCCAGCAGCTCCACCCCGAAGGCCTTATACGCCTACGAGCAGTACTTC. It translates to CASSSTPKALYAYEQYF.